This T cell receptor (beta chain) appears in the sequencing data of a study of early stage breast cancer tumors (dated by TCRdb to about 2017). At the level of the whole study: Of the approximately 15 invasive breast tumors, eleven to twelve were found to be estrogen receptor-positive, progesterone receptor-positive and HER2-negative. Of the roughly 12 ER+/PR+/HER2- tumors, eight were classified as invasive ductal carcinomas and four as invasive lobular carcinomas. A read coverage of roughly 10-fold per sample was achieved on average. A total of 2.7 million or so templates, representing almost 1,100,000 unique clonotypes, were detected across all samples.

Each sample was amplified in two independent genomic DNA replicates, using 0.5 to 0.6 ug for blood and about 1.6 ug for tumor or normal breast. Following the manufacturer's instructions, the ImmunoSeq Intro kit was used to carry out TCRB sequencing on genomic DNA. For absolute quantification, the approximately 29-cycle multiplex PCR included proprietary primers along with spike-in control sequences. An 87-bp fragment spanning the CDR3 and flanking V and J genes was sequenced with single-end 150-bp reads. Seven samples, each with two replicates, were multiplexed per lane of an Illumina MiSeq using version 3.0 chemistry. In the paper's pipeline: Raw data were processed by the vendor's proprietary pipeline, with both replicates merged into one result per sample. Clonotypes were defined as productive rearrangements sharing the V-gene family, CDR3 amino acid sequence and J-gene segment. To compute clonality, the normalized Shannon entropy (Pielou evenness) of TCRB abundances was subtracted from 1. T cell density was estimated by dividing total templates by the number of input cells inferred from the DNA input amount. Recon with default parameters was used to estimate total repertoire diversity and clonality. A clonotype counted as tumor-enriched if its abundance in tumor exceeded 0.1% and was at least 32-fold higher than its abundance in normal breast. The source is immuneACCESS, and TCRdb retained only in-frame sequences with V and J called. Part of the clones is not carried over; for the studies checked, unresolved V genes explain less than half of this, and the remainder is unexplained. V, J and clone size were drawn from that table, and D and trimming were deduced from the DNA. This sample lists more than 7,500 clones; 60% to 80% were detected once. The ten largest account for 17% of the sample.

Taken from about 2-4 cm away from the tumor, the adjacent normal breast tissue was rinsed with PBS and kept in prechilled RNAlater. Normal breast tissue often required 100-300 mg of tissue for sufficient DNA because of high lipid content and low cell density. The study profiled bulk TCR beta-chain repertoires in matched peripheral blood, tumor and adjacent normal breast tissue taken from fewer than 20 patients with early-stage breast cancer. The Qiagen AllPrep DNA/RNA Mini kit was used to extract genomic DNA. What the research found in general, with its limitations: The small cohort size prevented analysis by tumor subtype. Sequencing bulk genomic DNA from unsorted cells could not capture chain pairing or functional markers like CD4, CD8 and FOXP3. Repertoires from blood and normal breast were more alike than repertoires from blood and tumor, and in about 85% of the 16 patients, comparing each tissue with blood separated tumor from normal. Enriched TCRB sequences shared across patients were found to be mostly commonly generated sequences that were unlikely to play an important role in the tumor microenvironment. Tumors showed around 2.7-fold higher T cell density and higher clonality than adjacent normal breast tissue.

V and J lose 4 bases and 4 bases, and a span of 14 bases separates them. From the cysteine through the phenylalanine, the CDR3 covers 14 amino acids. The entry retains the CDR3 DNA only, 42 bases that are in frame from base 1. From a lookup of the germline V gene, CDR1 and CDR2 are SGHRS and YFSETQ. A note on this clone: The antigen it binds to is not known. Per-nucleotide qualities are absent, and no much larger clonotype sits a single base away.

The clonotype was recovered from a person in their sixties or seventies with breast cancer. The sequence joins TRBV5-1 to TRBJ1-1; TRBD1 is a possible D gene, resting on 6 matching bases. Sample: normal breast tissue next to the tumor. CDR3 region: CASSLQGYGTEAFF. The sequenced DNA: TGCGCCAGCAGCCTACAGGGTTATGGCACTGAAGCTTTCTTT. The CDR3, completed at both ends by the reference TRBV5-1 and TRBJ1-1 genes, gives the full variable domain KAGVTQTPRYLIKTRGQQVTLSCSPISGHRSVSWYQQTPGQGLQFLFEYFSETQRNKGNFPGRFSGRQFSNSRSEMNVSTLELGDSALYLCASSLQGYGTEAFFGQGTRLTVV.